These 31 T cell receptor beta chains share one sample of origin, sequenced in a study of OX40 agonist ivuxolimab in advanced cancers. Sequencing was performed with immunoSEQ multiplex PCR; in TCRdb, only in-frame clones are kept and a portion is missing. The table records fewer than 70,000 clones, 85% to 90% of them present only once. The source material was CD4+ or CD8+ T cells sorted from blood, sampled in a trial of the OX40 agonist ivuxolimab. All receptors derive from an adult with an advanced solid tumor such as melanoma, head and neck, liver or kidney cancer.

The genes are TRBV18 and TRBJ2-7, with 10 bases matching TRBD1. Losses at the gene ends were 6 bases for V and 3 bases for J; bases not matched to a gene: 5. Germline loops: CDR1 KGHSH, CDR2 LQKENI. The CDR3 runs 14 residues. In DNA, the CDR3 is TGTGCCAGCTCTGCTGGACAGGGGGGCTACGAGCAGTACTTC. Residues: CASSAGQGGYEQYF.

The CDR3, as DNA: TGTGCCAGTAGTAGTGGCCTCAGCAATGAGCAGTTCTTC. It translates to CASSSGLSNEQFF. J is TRBJ2-1 and V is TRBV19; D gene uncertain. V was shortened by 4 bases and J by 6 bases, with 10 bases between the two germline ends. CDR3 length: 13 amino acids. CDR1 and CDR2 from the germline V gene are LNHDA and SQIVND (reference sequence).

The chain joins TRBV11-2 to TRBJ2-1; 9 bases map to TRBD2. The CDR3 is 15 amino acids. CDR1 and CDR2 (germline): SGHAT, FQNNGV. V was clipped by 5 bases and J by 8 bases; unmatched bases: 10. CDR3 sequence: CASSPNAGGKDEQFF. CDR3 in DNA: TGTGCCAGCAGCCCCAATGCGGGAGGGAAGGATGAGCAGTTCTTC.

This clone is a singleton in its sample. V is TRBV5-5 and J is TRBJ2-5; D might be TRBD1 (5 bases). The germline V gene has CDR1 SGHKS and CDR2 YYEKEE (reference sequence). V was trimmed by 2 bases and J by 5 bases, leaving 10 bases between them. The CDR3 runs 13 residues. The CDR3 DNA reads as TGTGCCAGCAGCTTTACAGGTTGGGAGACCCAGTACTTC. This sequence encodes CASSFTGWETQYF.

The chain combines TRBV7-2 with TRBJ1-2; D perhaps matches TRBD1 (5 bases). This CDR3 spans 14 amino acids. V gave up 7 bases and J gave up 5 bases, with 17 bases separating them. CDR1 SGHTA and CDR2 FQGNSA come from the germline V gene. The CDR3 DNA reads TGTGCCAGCACCGCTTGGGCAGGGTTGTATGGCTACACCTTC. Protein: CASTAWAGLYGYTF.

The CDR3 reads CATSRDRGIYGYTF. The CDR3, as DNA: TGTGCCACCAGCAGAGATAGAGGAATCTATGGCTACACCTTC. V and J are TRBV15 and TRBJ1-2, with D unclear. This CDR3 has 14 residues. V gave up 0 bases and J gave up 4 bases, with 9 bases separating them. Germline V gene data show CDR1 as LNHNV and CDR2 as YYDKDF (reference sequence).

This clone occurred once. The junction departs from germline at one end; a sequencing error may be responsible. The genes are TRBV9 and TRBJ1-6, with TRBD1 as a possible D gene (6 bases). The CDR3 length is 14 residues. Germline V gene data show CDR1 as SGDLS and CDR2 as YYNGEE. The CDR3 sequence is CASSGQTNNSPLHF. CDR3 DNA: TGTGCCAGTAGCGGACAGACGAATAATTCACCCCTCCACTTT.

V usage is TRBV6-1 and J usage is TRBJ1-6, with a tentative D call TRBD1 (5 bases). The V end was cut by 7 bases, the J end by 8 bases, with 9 bases between. The germline V gene has CDR1 MNHNS and CDR2 SASEGT. This CDR3 has 12 residues. The CDR3 sequence is CASTEGDSPLHF. CDR3 in DNA: TGTGCCAGCACCGAAGGGGATTCACCCCTCCACTTT.

The chain recombines TRBV7-6 with TRBJ2-3; 14 positions agree with TRBD2. This CDR3 has 17 amino acids. The junction had 4 bases not matched to a gene; V was cut back by 0 bases and J by 5 bases. CDR1 is SGHVS, CDR2 FNYEAQ, per germline. The CDR3 protein is CASSLAGGLAGVDTQYF. CDR3 DNA sequence: TGTGCCAGCAGCTTAGCTGGGGGACTAGCGGGAGTAGATACGCAGTATTTT.

The CDR3 DNA follows: TGTGCCAGCAGCTTAGCCGGGGCCCAGGGGGATACGCAGTATTTT. Translating it yields CASSLAGAQGDTQYF. The V call is TRBV11-3, the J call TRBJ2-3, with D perhaps TRBD1 (6 bases). The CDR3 contains 15 residues. The germline V gene encodes CDR1 SGHNT and CDR2 YENEEA. The ends were cut back, 1 base at V and 6 bases at J, with 14 bases in the middle. The variable domain in full, completed from reference TRBV11-3 and TRBJ2-3, reads EAGVVQSPRYKIIEKKQPVAFWCNPISGHNTLYWYLQNLGQGPELLIRYENEEAVDDSQLPKDRFSAERLKGVDSTLKIQPAELGDSAVYLCASSLAGAQGDTQYFGPGTRLTVL.

CDR3 nucleotide sequence: TGTGCCAGCGGGCGACAGGGTTCACCCCTCCACTTT. Its protein product is CASGRQGSPLHF. This rearrangement joins TRBV6-5 to TRBJ1-6; 7 nucleotides align to TRBD1. This CDR3 is 12 amino acids long. Germline V gives CDR1 MNHEY, CDR2 SVGAGI. Trimming took 8 bases from V and 9 from J; bases not matched to a gene: 4.

This clone appeared a single time. The chain is built from TRBV7-9 and TRBJ2-5; D is tentatively TRBD1 or TRBD2 (6 bases each). The J call is uncertain, as TRBJ2-7 better fits the DNA end. The CDR3 consists of 15 residues. CDR1 is SEHNR and CDR2 is FQNEAQ in the germline V gene (reference sequence). Here the CDR3 reads CASSLEGGDLYEQYF. Here the CDR3 DNA reads TGTGCCAGCAGCTTAGAGGGGGGAGACCTCTACGAGCAGTACTTC.

The chain joins TRBV4-3 to TRBJ2-1, with TRBD2 identical over 9 bases. From germline, CDR1 is LGHNA and CDR2 YSLEER. Losses at the gene ends were 4 bases for V and 7 bases for J; bases not matched to a gene: 17. The CDR3 length is 18 residues. The CDR3 protein is CASSRSLLRSGGNNEQFF. The CDR3 bases are TGCGCCAGCAGCCGAAGCCTTTTGAGAAGCGGGGGGAATAATGAGCAGTTCTTC.

This clone was detected once. The chain joins TRBV2 to TRBJ1-5, with D unresolved. Germline lookup yields CDR1 SNHLY and CDR2 FYNNEI. CDR3 length equals 14 residues. Trimming took off 1 base at V and 3 bases at J, with 7 bases between the two ends. The CDR3 protein is CASSEGLLNQPQHF. The DNA of the CDR3 is TGTGCCAGCAGTGAAGGGCTACTCAATCAGCCCCAGCATTTT.

J is TRBJ1-2 and V is TRBV5-1; the D is unclear. The CDR3 runs to 16 residues. The V gene lost 0 bases and the J gene lost 1 base, with 13 bases spanning the gap. The germline CDR1 and CDR2 sequences are SGHRS and YFSETQ. The DNA of the CDR3 is TGCGCCAGCAGCTTGGCCTGGGGAGCAAATAACTATGGCTACACCTTC. It is translated as CASSLAWGANNYGYTF.

This chain joins TRBV15 and TRBJ2-2; tentatively, D is TRBD2 (6 bases). CDR1 is LNHNV and CDR2 is YYDKDF in the germline V gene (reference sequence). The CDR3 runs to 18 residues. V shed 1 base and J shed 0 bases, with 15 bases lying between them. CDR3 residues: CATSRVRGTSANTGELFF. The CDR3 region has the DNA TGTGCCACCAGCAGAGTTCGGGGGACTTCAGCGAACACCGGGGAGCTGTTTTTT.

This clone has just a few counts. The rearrangement uses TRBV28 and TRBJ2-7; 10 positions agree with TRBD2. Germline CDR1 is MDHEN and CDR2 is SYDVKM. CDR3 length equals 20 residues. V shed 3 bases, J shed 3 bases, and the junction held 20 bases outside the gene matches. CDR3 sequence (DNA): TGTGCCAGCAGTTTCGGTGGACCGGGACACTGGACTAGCGGCTACTACGAGCAGTACTTC. Encoded protein: CASSFGGPGHWTSGYYEQYF.

This sequence joins TRBV18 and TRBJ1-3; possible D gene TRBD1, 5 bases. The V and J ends lost 1 base and 3 bases respectively, with 16 bases between them. Germline V gene data show CDR1 as KGHSH and CDR2 as LQKENI. The CDR3 totals 17 residues. This CDR3 reads CASSPRQGIGDGNTIYF. The CDR3 nucleotides read TGTGCCAGCTCACCACGTCAAGGGATAGGGGATGGAAACACCATATATTTT.

The rearrangement joins TRBV27 to TRBJ2-1, with D maybe TRBD1 (6 bases). This CDR3 has 15 amino acids. The V gene's germline CDR1 is MNHEY and CDR2 SMNVEV (reference sequence). V was cut by 10 bases and J by 5 bases, with 21 bases left in between. The CDR3 spells CATIRRGGTDNEQFF. The CDR3 DNA reads as TGTGCCACCATCCGCCGAGGGGGAACAGACAATGAGCAGTTCTTC.

V and J are TRBV5-1 and TRBJ2-1, with D perhaps assigned TRBD1 or TRBD2 (5 bases each). V shed 0 bases and J shed 7 bases, with 11 bases lying between them. Germline V gives CDR1 SGHRS, CDR2 YFSETQ. The CDR3 loop spans 14 amino acids. In DNA form, the CDR3 reads TGCGCCAGCAGCTTGGCCGGGGCGGTGAATGAGCAGTTCTTC. Amino acids: CASSLAGAVNEQFF.

This chain connects TRBV18 to TRBJ1-6, with D possibly TRBD1 on 5 matching bases. The V end was cut by 3 bases, the J end by 7 bases, with 16 bases between. The CDR3 spans 16 residues. Per the germline V gene, CDR1 is KGHSH and CDR2 is LQKENI. CDR3 amino acids: CASSPRYGGTNSPLHF. The DNA for the CDR3 is TGTGCCAGCTCACCGAGGTATGGGGGTACGAATTCACCCCTCCACTTT.

The rearrangement joins TRBV7-1 to TRBJ1-1; tentatively, D is TRBD1 (6 bases). TRBV7-1 carries the ORF label, with uncertain function. V dropped 3 bases and J dropped 3 bases, with 11 bases sitting between them. The CDR3 sequence is 14 residues long. In DNA, the CDR3 is TGTGCCAGCAGCTCTCAGGGGCTAGACACTGAAGCTTTCTTT. As protein: CASSSQGLDTEAFF.

The chain couples TRBV7-8 to TRBJ1-1, with D tentatively TRBD1 (6 bases). The ends were cut back, 4 bases at V and 4 bases at J, with 13 bases in the middle. This CDR3 is 14 amino acids long. CDR1 and CDR2 from the germline V gene are SGHVS and FQNEAQ. The CDR3 here is CASSYQGLGTEAFF. The CDR3 coding sequence is TGTGCCAGCAGCTACCAGGGGCTTGGCACTGAAGCTTTCTTT.

This clone was seen only once. V and J are TRBV2 and TRBJ1-1; no reliable D call. Germline assignment: CDR1 SNHLY and CDR2 FYNNEI. The V end was cut by 6 bases, the J end by 3 bases, with 5 bases between. This CDR3 is built from 11 residues. The CDR3 DNA sequence: TGTGCCAGCAGAGGGTACACTGAAGCTTTCTTT. Translated: CASRGYTEAFF.

The gene calls are TRBV9 and TRBJ2-5; TRBD1 matches 7 bases. After removal of 0 bases from V and 1 base from J, the junction contained 18 bases not matched to a gene. The CDR3 sequence is 20 residues long. CDR1 and CDR2 (germline): SGDLS, YYNGEE. The CDR3 region has the DNA TGTGCCAGCAGCGTAGCCCCCGGGGACACAGGGGCCGCTTTCCAAGAGACCCAGTACTTC. Translating it yields CASSVAPGDTGAAFQETQYF.

The rearrangement links TRBV6-5 to TRBJ1-3; TRBD1 might be the D (5 bases). The length of the CDR3 is 15 residues. V gave up 6 bases and J gave up 0 bases, with 12 bases separating them. The germline CDR1 and CDR2 sequences are MNHEY and SVGAGI. The CDR3 DNA reads TGTGCCAGCAGCCGAGACAGCGTCTCTGGAAACACCATATATTTT. Its translation is CASSRDSVSGNTIYF.

V gene TRBV5-1 combines with J gene TRBJ2-3, with no clear D. CDR3 length: 12 amino acids. Germline CDR1 and CDR2: SGHRS and YFSETQ. V was clipped by 4 bases and J by 4 bases, with 7 bases between them. The CDR3 nucleotides are TGCGCCAGCAGCATTTATGCAGATACGCAGTATTTT. Protein product: CASSIYADTQYF.

The rearrangement links TRBV29-1 to TRBJ1-1; D perhaps matches TRBD1 (5 bases). Trimming took off 3 bases at V and 5 bases at J, with 10 bases between the two ends. Germline V gene sequence: CDR1 SQVTM, CDR2 ANQGSEA. This CDR3 is 12 amino acids long. As DNA, the CDR3 is TGCAGCGTTGATGCAGGGCGAACTGAAGCTTTCTTT. This encodes CSVDAGRTEAFF. Complete variable domain (other parts from reference TRBV29-1 and TRBJ1-1): SAVISQKPSRDICQRGTSLTIQCQVDSQVTMMFWYRQQPGQSLTLIATANQGSEATYESGFVIDKFPISRPNLTFSTLTVSNMSPEDSSIYLCSVDAGRTEAFFGQGTRLTVV.

This chain connects TRBV7-2 to TRBJ1-2; D not certain. Germline V CDR1 and CDR2: SGHTA, FQGNSA. V lost 1 base and J 2 bases, leaving 17 bases between the germline ends. This CDR3 has 17 residues. The CDR3 DNA is TGTGCCAGCAGCTTAGTATCGGCCGGTAGGTTGAACTATGGCTACACCTTC. Translating it yields CASSLVSAGRLNYGYTF.

J is TRBJ1-2 and V is TRBV7-3, with D tentatively TRBD1 (6 bases). The V end was cut by 4 bases, the J end by 7 bases, with 10 bases between. The germline CDR1 and CDR2 sequences are SGHTA and FQGTGA. The CDR3 length is 12 residues. CDR3 DNA: TGTGCCAGCAGCTACGAGGGGGTTGGCTACACCTTC. Its protein product is CASSYEGVGYTF.

This clone was seen a single time. The V call is TRBV28, the J call TRBJ2-1; D call uncertain. The V end was cut by 3 bases, the J end by 9 bases, with 15 bases between. Germline CDR1 is MDHEN and CDR2 is SYDVKM. The CDR3 length is 14 residues. CDR3 protein: CASSFVGPPPEQFF. CDR3 coding DNA: TGTGCCAGCAGTTTTGTAGGACCCCCCCCTGAGCAGTTCTTC.